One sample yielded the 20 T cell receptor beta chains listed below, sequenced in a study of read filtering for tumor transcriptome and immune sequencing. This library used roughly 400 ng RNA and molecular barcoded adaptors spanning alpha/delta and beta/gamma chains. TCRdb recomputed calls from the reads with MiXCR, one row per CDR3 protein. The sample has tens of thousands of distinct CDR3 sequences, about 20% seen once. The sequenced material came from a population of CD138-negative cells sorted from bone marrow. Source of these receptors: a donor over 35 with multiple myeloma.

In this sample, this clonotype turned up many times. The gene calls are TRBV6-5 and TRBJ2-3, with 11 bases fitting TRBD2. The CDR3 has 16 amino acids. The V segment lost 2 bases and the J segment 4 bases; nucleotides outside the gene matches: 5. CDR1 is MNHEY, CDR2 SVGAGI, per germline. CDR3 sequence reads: CASSYTLAGVADTQYF. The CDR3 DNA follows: TGTGCCAGCAGTTACACACTAGCGGGAGTAGCAGATACGCAGTATTTT.

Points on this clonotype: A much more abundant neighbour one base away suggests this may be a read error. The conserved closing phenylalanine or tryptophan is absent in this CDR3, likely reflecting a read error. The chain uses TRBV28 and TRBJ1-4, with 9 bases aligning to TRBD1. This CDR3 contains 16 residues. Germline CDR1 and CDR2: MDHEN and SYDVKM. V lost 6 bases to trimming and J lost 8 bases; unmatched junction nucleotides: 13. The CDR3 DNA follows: TGTGCCAGCAGCCTCCCGGGACAGGGAAGGGCCGAAAAACTGTTTTCT. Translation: CASSLPGQGRAEKLFS.

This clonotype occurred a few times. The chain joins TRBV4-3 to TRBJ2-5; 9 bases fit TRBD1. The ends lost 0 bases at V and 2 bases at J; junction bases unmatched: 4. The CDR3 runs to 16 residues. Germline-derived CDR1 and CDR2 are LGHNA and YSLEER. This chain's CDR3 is CASSQDYRGLQETQYF. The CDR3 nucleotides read TGCGCCAGCAGCCAAGATTACAGGGGGCTGCAAGAGACCCAGTACTTC.

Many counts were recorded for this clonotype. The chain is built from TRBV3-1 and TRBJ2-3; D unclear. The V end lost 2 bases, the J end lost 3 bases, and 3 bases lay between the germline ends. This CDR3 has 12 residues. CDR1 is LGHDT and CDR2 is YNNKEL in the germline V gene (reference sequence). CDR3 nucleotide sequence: TGTGCCAGCAGCCAACGGACAGATACGCAGTATTTT. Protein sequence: CASSQRTDTQYF.

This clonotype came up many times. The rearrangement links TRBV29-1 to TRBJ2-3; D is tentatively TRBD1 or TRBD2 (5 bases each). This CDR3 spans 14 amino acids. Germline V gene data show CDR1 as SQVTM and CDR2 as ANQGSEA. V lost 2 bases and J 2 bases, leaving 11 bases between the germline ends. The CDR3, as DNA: TGCAGCGTTGAACGGCGAGGGACCACAGATACGCAGTATTTT. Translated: CSVERRGTTDTQYF.

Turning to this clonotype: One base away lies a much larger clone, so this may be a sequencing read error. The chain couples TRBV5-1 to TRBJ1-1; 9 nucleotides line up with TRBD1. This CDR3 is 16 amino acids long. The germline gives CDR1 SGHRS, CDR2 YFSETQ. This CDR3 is CASSVDRGGMNTEALF. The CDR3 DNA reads TGCGCCAGCAGCGTGGACAGGGGAGGAATGAACACTGAAGCTCTCTTT.

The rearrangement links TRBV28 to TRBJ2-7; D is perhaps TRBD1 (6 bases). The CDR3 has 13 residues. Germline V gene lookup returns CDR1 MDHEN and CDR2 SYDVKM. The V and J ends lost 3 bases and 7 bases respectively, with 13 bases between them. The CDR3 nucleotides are TGTGCCAGCAGTTTGGGGGCGCTGGTTGAGCAGTACTTC. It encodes CASSLGALVEQYF.

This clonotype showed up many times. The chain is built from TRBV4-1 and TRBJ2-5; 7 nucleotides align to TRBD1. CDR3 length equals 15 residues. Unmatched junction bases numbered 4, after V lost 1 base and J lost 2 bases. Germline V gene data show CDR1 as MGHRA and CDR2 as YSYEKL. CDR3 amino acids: CASSQARGQQETQYF. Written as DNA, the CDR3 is TGCGCCAGCAGCCAAGCTAGGGGGCAGCAAGAGACCCAGTACTTC.

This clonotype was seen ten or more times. CDR3 bases: TGTGCCAGCAGCCAAGGTATAGGAGGTGTCGATGAGCAGTTCTTC. Protein: CASSQGIGGVDEQFF. The J gene is TRBJ2-1, the V gene TRBV4-2; TRBD2 might be the D (5 bases). CDR3 length: 15 amino acids. V was clipped by 1 base and J by 8 bases, with 15 bases between them. In germline, CDR1 is LGHNA, CDR2 YNFKEQ.

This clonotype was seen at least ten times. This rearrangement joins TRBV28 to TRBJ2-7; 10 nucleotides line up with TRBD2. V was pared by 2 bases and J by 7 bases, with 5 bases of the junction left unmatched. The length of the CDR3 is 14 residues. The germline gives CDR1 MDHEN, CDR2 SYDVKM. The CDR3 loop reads CASSLASGSEEQYF. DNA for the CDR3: TGTGCCAGCAGTTTAGCTAGCGGGAGTGAAGAGCAGTACTTC.

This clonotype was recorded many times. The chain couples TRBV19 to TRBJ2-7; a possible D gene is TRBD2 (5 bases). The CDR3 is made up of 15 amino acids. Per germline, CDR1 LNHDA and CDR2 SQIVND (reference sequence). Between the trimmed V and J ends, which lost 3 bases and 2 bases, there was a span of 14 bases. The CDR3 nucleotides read TGTGCCAGTAGTATCCTTAGCGCCACCACCTACGAGCAGTACTTC. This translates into CASSILSATTYEQYF.

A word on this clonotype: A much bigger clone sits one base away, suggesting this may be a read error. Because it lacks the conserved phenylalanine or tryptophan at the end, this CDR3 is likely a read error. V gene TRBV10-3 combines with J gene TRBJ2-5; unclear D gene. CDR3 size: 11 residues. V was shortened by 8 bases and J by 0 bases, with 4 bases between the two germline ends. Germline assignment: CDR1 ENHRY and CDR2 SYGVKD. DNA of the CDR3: TGTGCCATCTCCGACCAAGAGACCCAGTACCTC. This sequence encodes CAISDQETQYL.

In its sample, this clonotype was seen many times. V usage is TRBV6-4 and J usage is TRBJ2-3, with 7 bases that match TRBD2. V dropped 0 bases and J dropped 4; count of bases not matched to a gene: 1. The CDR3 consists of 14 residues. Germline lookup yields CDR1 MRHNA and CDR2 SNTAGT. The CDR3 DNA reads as TGTGCCAGCAGTGACTCCGCGGGAGCAGATACGCAGTATTTT. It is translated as CASSDSAGADTQYF.

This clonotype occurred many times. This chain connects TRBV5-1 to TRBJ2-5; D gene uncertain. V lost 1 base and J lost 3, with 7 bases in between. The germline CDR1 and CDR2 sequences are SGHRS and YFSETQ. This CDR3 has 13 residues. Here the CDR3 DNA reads TGCGCCAGCAGCTTGCTGGGCAAAGAGACCCAGTACTTC. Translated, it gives CASSLLGKETQYF.

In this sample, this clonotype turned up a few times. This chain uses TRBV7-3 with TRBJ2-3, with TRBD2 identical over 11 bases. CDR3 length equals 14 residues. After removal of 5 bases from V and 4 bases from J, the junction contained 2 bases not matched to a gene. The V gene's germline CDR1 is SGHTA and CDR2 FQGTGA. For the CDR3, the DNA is TGTGCCAGCAGCCCGGGACTAGCGGCAGATACGCAGTATTTT. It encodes CASSPGLAADTQYF.

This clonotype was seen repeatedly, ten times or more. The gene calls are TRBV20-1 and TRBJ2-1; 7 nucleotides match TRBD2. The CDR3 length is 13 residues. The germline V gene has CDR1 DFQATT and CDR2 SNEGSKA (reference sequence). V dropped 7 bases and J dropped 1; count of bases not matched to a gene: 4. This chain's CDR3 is CSVGGESYNEQFF. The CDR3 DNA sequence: TGCAGTGTGGGGGGGGAATCCTACAATGAGCAGTTCTTC.

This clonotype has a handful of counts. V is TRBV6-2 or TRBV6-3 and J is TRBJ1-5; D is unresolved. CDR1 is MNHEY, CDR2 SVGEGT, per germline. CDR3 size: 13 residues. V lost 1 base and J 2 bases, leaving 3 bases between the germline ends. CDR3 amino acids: CASSYYGNQPQHF. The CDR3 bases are TGTGCCAGCAGTTACTATGGCAATCAGCCCCAGCATTTT.

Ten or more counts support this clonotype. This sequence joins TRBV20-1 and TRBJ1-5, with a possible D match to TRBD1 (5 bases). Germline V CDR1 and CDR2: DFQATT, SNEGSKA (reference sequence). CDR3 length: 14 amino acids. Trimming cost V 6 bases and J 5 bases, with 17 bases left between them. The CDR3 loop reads CSALRGGEYQPQHF. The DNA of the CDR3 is TGCAGTGCCCTGAGGGGTGGGGAATATCAGCCCCAGCATTTT.

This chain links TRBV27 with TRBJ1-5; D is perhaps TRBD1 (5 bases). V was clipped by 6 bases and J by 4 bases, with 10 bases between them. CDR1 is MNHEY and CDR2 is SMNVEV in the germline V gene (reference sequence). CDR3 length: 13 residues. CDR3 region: CASRGTVNQPQHF. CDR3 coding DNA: TGTGCCAGCAGGGGGACCGTGAATCAGCCCCAGCATTTT.

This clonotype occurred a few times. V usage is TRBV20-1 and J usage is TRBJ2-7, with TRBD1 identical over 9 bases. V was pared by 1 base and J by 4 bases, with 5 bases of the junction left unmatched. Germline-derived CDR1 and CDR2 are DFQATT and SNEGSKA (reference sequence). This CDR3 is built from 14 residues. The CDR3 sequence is CSARAGTGRYEQYF. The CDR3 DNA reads TGCAGTGCTAGAGCCGGGACAGGGCGATACGAGCAGTACTTC.